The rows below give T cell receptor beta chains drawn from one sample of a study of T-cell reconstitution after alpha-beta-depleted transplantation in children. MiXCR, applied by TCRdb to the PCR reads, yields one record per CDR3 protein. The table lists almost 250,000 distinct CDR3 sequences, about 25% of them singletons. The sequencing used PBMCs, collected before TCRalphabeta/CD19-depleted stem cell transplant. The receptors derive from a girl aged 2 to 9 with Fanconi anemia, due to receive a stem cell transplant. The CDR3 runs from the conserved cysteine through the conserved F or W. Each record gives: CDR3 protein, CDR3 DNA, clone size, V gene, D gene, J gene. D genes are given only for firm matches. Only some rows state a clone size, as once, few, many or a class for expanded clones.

CDR3aa: CASKLDIPSYEQYF
CDR3nt: TGTGCCAGCAAGTTGGATATTCCTTCCTACGAGCAGTACTTC
abundance: -
v_gene: TRBV6-2/TRBV6-3
d_gene: -
j_gene: TRBJ2-7

CDR3aa: CASSLVGQGLRSSYNSPLHF
CDR3nt: TGTGCCAGCAGCTTAGTGGGGCAAGGCCTGAGGAGCTCCTATAATTCACCCCTCCACTTT
abundance: once
v_gene: TRBV11-2
d_gene: -
j_gene: TRBJ1-6

CDR3aa: CASSLRDRWDTQYF
CDR3nt: TGTGCCAGCAGCTTACGGGACAGGTGGGATACGCAGTATTTT
abundance: many
v_gene: TRBV7-3
d_gene: TRBD1
j_gene: TRBJ2-3

CDR3aa: CASSIQGADEQYF
CDR3nt: TGCGCCAGCAGCATACAGGGGGCCGACGAGCAGTACTTC
abundance: -
v_gene: TRBV5-1
d_gene: TRBD1
j_gene: TRBJ2-7

CDR3aa: CSSLGGGVTF
CDR3nt: TGCAGTTCCTTAGGGGGAGGGGTTACTTTT
abundance: -
v_gene: TRBV20-1
d_gene: -
j_gene: TRBJ1-1

CDR3aa: CSVRQTRPRYSDTQYF
CDR3nt: TGCAGCGTCCGACAAACCAGACCGCGATACTCCGATACGCAGTATTTT
abundance: many
v_gene: TRBV29-1
d_gene: -
j_gene: TRBJ2-3

CDR3aa: CASSLESGTYEQYF
CDR3nt: TGTGCCAGCAGCTTGGAATCAGGAACCTACGAGCAGTACTTC
abundance: few
v_gene: TRBV5-8
d_gene: -
j_gene: TRBJ2-7

CDR3aa: CASSETGGTTEAFF
CDR3nt: TGCGCCAGCAGTGAGACGGGAGGGACCACTGAAGCTTTCTTT
abundance: few
v_gene: TRBV10-2
d_gene: -
j_gene: TRBJ1-1

CDR3aa: CASSLPGTGPYEQYF
CDR3nt: TGTGCCAGCAGCCTTCCCGGGACAGGTCCCTACGAGCAGTACTTC
abundance: -
v_gene: TRBV6-1
d_gene: TRBD1
j_gene: TRBJ2-7

CDR3aa: CASSEVVSQTQYF
CDR3nt: TGTGCCAGCAGTGAAGTAGTTTCCCAGACCCAGTACTTC
abundance: many
v_gene: TRBV25-1
d_gene: -
j_gene: TRBJ2-5

CDR3aa: CSVRDRPYEQYF
CDR3nt: TGCAGCGTACGGGACAGGCCCTACGAGCAGTACTTC
abundance: many
v_gene: TRBV29-1
d_gene: TRBD1
j_gene: TRBJ2-7

CDR3aa: CAISEPGASGSAQFF
CDR3nt: TGTGCCATCAGTGAGCCGGGGGCTAGCGGGAGTGCGCAGTTCTTC
abundance: -
v_gene: TRBV10-3
d_gene: TRBD2
j_gene: TRBJ2-1

CDR3aa: CSVEDLVQRETQYF
CDR3nt: TGCAGCGTTGAAGATTTAGTACAGCGGGAGACCCAGTACTTC
abundance: many
v_gene: TRBV29-1
d_gene: -
j_gene: TRBJ2-5

CDR3aa: CASSLVAGGGRDTQYF
CDR3nt: TGTGCCAGCAGTTTAGTGGCGGGAGGAGGGAGGGATACGCAGTATTTT
abundance: -
v_gene: TRBV27
d_gene: TRBD2
j_gene: TRBJ2-3

CDR3aa: CAIREGLAGETQYF
CDR3nt: TGTGCCATCAGGGAGGGACTAGCTGGGGAGACCCAGTACTTC
abundance: many
v_gene: TRBV10-3
d_gene: TRBD2
j_gene: TRBJ2-5

CDR3aa: CASSTFLTSGTISYNEQFF
CDR3nt: TGTGCCAGCTCAACCTTTCTTACTAGCGGGACGATCTCCTACAATGAGCAGTTCTTC
abundance: few
v_gene: TRBV18
d_gene: TRBD2
j_gene: TRBJ2-1

CDR3aa: CASSPQGSFYGYTF
CDR3nt: TGTGCCAGCAGCCCCCAGGGATCATTCTATGGCTACACCTTC
abundance: few
v_gene: TRBV28
d_gene: -
j_gene: TRBJ1-2